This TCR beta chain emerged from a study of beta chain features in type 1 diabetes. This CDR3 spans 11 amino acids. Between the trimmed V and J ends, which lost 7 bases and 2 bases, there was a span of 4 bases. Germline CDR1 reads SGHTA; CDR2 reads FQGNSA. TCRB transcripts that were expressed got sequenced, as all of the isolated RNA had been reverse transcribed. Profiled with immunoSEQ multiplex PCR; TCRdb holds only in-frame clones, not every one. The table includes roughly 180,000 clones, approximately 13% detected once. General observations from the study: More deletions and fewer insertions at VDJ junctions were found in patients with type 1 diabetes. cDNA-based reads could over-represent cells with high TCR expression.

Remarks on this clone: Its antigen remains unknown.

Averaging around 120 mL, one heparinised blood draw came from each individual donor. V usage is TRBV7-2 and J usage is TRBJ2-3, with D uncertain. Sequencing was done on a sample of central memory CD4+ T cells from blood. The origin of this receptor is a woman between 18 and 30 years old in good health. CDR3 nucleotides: TGTGCCAGCACCTACACAGATACGCAGTATTTT. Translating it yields CASTYTDTQYF.